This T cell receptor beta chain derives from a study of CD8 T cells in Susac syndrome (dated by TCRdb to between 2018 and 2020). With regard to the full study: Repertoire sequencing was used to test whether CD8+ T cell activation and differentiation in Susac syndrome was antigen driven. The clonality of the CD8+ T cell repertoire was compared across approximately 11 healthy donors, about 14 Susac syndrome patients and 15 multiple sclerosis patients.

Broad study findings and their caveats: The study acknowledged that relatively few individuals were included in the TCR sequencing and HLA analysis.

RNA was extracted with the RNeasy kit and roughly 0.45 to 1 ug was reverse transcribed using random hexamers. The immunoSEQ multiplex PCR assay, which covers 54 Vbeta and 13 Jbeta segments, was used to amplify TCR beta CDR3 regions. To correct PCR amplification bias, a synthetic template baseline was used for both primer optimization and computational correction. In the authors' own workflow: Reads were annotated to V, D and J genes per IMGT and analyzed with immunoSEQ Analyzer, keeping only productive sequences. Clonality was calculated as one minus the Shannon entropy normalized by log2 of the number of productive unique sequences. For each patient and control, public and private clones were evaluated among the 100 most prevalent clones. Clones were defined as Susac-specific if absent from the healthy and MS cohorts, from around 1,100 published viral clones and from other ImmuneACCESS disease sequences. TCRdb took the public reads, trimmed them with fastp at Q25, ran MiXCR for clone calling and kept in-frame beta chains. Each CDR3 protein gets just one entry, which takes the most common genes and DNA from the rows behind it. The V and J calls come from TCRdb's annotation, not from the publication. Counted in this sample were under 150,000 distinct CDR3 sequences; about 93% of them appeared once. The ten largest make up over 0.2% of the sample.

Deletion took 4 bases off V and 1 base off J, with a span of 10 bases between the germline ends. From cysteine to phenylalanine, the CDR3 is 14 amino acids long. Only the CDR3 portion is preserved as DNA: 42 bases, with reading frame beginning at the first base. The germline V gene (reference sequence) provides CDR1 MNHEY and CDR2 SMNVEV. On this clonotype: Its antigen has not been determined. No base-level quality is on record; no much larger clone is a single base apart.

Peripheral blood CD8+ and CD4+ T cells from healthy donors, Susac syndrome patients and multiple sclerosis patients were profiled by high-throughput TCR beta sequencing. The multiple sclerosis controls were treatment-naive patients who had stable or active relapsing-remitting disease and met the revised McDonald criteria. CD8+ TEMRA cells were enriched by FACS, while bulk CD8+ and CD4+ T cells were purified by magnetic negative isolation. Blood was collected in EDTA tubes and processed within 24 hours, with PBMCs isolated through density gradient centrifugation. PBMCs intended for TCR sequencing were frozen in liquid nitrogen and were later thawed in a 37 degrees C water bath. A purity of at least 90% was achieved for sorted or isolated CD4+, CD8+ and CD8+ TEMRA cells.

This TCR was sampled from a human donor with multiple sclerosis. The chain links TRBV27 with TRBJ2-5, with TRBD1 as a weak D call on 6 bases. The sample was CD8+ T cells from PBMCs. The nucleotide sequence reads TGTGCCAGCAGTTCACGGGACATCCAAGAGACCCAGTACTTC. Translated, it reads CASSSRDIQETQYF.